Reported below is one T cell receptor beta chain. This sample was taken from a study of brain T cells in children with intractable seizures. The CDR3 loop spans 14 amino acids. The V gene's germline CDR1 is MNHNS and CDR2 SASEGT. With 1 base clipped from V and 6 bases from J, the junction kept 0 bases outside the gene matches. Some clones are missing from TCRdb's copy, which holds only in-frame ones; the method was immunoSEQ multiplex PCR. The sample comprises under 4,000 clones, 70% to 80% of which are singletons, and around 50% rests with the top ten. Surgery cases with the highest brain T cell transcript signatures were chosen for sequencing.

Source: resected brain tissue, taken at surgery. This sequence was found in a girl aged 2-9 years with Rasmussen encephalitis and intractable seizures. This chain connects TRBV6-1 to TRBJ2-1; 10 bases agree with TRBD1. The CDR3 loop is CASSEGTGGNEQFF. The CDR3 DNA reads as TGTGCCAGCAGTGAAGGGACAGGGGGCAATGAGCAGTTCTTC.